The TCR beta chain described here comes from a study of CD8+ T cells in alopecia areata. Lesional scalp punch biopsies and peripheral blood were collected from alopecia areata patients. Reverse transcription of extracted RNA yielded cDNA, which provided the sequencing template. Clones were read by immunoSEQ multiplex PCR, and TCRdb kept only the in-frame ones, dropping some. The data hold more than 11,000 clones, with approximately 61% observed a single time. V dropped 1 base and J dropped 4 bases, with 16 bases sitting between them. This CDR3 comprises 16 residues. In germline, CDR1 is SGHAT, CDR2 FQNNGV.

The chain has TRBV11-2 and TRBJ1-2; D is unresolved. This TCR was sampled from a human donor with alopecia areata. The sequenced sample was skin, obtained at week 0. CDR3 bases: TGTGCCAGCAGCTTAGGCCCGCCCCCGGCCCTCTATGGCTACACCTTC. Translation gives CASSLGPPPALYGYTF.